Below, 24 T cell receptor beta chains from the same sample are listed, as sequenced in a study of cytomegalovirus exposure and HLA in healthy donors. Sequenced by immunoSEQ multiplex PCR; TCRdb stores in-frame clones only, minus some. This sample has 150,000 to 200,000 clones, with approximately 87% found just once. Source material: PBMCs. The receptors derive from a woman in her 30s in good health and CMV-seronegative.

This sequence joins TRBV28 and TRBJ1-2; tentative D call: TRBD1 (5 bases). The V gene's germline CDR1 is MDHEN and CDR2 SYDVKM. This CDR3 region has 13 residues. The V end lost 3 bases, the J end lost 8 bases, and 13 bases lay between the germline ends. This chain's CDR3 is CASSFRWGGGYTF. For the CDR3, the DNA is TGTGCCAGCAGTTTTAGGTGGGGGGGAGGCTACACCTTC.

The chain couples TRBV4-1 to TRBJ2-7, with 9 bases aligning to TRBD2. This CDR3 spans 14 amino acids. The germline V gene has CDR1 MGHRA and CDR2 YSYEKL. The trim removed 3 bases at V and 2 bases at J, leaving 2 bases unmatched. The CDR3 region is CASSHSGGTYEQYF. In DNA form, the CDR3 reads TGCGCCAGCAGCCATAGCGGGGGTACCTACGAGCAGTACTTC.

CDR3 sequence (DNA): TGTGCCAGCAGTTACTCGAGGGTTACCTACGAGCAGTACTTC. Protein product: CASSYSRVTYEQYF. The V gene is TRBV6-5, the J gene TRBJ2-7; TRBD2 might be the D (5 bases). CDR1 MNHEY and CDR2 SVGAGI come from the germline V gene. CDR3 length: 14 residues. Trimming left V 0 bases short and J 2 bases short, with 8 bases between.

The CDR3 DNA reads as TGTGCCAGCCGTGTAAGCGAGAGCTCCTATAATTCACCCCTCCACTTT. It encodes CASRVSESSYNSPLHF. V is TRBV6-1 and J is TRBJ1-6, with D uncertain. This CDR3 is built from 16 residues. V lost 8 bases and J 0 bases, leaving 14 bases between the germline ends. Germline V gene sequence: CDR1 MNHNS, CDR2 SASEGT.

The chain couples TRBV5-1 to TRBJ2-2; D is possibly TRBD1 (6 bases). V was cut by 0 bases and J by 7 bases, with 13 bases left in between. From germline, CDR1 is SGHRS and CDR2 YFSETQ. The length of the CDR3 is 15 residues. The CDR3 protein is CASSLVGRGIGELFF. As DNA, the CDR3 is TGCGCCAGCAGCTTGGTCGGCAGGGGTATCGGGGAGCTGTTTTTT. Using reference TRBV5-1 and TRBJ2-2 for the parts outside the CDR3, the full variable domain is KAGVTQTPRYLIKTRGQQVTLSCSPISGHRSVSWYQQTPGQGLQFLFEYFSETQRNKGNFPGRFSGRQFSNSRSEMNVSTLELGDSALYLCASSLVGRGIGELFFGEGSRLTVL.

This chain uses TRBV6-1 with TRBJ1-4; a possible D gene is TRBD1 (6 bases). V lost 4 bases and J lost 5, with 20 bases in between. The CDR3 length is 17 residues. Looked up from germline, CDR1 is MNHNS and CDR2 is SASEGT. CDR3 bases: TGTGCCAGCAGTGTTCGGACAGCCGGCGACAGGAATGAAAAACTGTTTTTT. Translation gives CASSVRTAGDRNEKLFF.

The rearrangement uses TRBV7-2 and TRBJ1-4; tentative D call: TRBD1 (6 bases). This CDR3 spans 14 amino acids. V was clipped by 5 bases and J by 4 bases, with 11 bases between them. From germline, CDR1 is SGHTA and CDR2 FQGNSA. CDR3: CASSSQGSNEKLFF. The CDR3 DNA follows: TGTGCCAGCAGCAGTCAGGGGAGTAATGAAAAACTGTTTTTT.

The rearrangement joins TRBV30 to TRBJ2-2; no definite D call. Germline CDR1 GTSNPN, CDR2 SVGIG (reference sequence). Trimming took off 1 base at V and 2 bases at J, with 5 bases between the two ends. This CDR3 has 13 amino acids. CDR3 in amino acids: CAWSGYNTGELFF. CDR3 nucleotide sequence: TGTGCCTGGAGTGGGTATAACACCGGGGAGCTGTTTTTT.

The rearrangement uses TRBV6-5 and TRBJ2-3, with 9 bases aligning to TRBD2. The germline V gene encodes CDR1 MNHEY and CDR2 SVGAGI. The junction had 7 bases not matched to a gene; V was cut back by 3 bases and J by 3 bases. The CDR3 loop spans 16 amino acids. The CDR3 is CASSYSGRTVTDTQYF. In DNA form, the CDR3 reads TGTGCCAGCAGTTATAGCGGGAGAACCGTAACAGATACGCAGTATTTT.

V usage is TRBV11-2 and J usage is TRBJ2-7, with D perhaps matching TRBD2 (6 bases). With 1 base removed from V and 6 bases from J, the gap between germline ends came to 16 bases. CDR1 is SGHAT, CDR2 FQNNGV, per germline. The CDR3 spans 15 residues. CDR3 DNA: TGTGCCAGCAGCTTAGGTCGCGGTGCGGGGCCCGAGCAGTACTTC. Protein sequence: CASSLGRGAGPEQYF. Full variable domain (missing parts from reference TRBV11-2 and TRBJ2-7): EAGVAQSPRYKIIEKRQSVAFWCNPISGHATLYWYQQILGQGPKLLIQFQNNGVVDDSQLPKDRFSAERLKGVDSTLKIQPAKLEDSAVYLCASSLGRGAGPEQYFGPGTRLTVT.

The V gene is TRBV19, the J gene TRBJ2-2; tentatively, D is TRBD1 (6 bases). This CDR3 comprises 14 residues. Germline V gene lookup returns CDR1 LNHDA and CDR2 SQIVND (reference sequence). Trimming shortened V by 2 bases and J by 6 bases, and 10 bases separated the two germline ends. The CDR3 region has the DNA TGTGCCAGTAGTATAACAGGGTGGGCCGGGGAGCTGTTTTTT. This encodes CASSITGWAGELFF.

The chain couples TRBV5-1 to TRBJ2-3; 8 positions match TRBD2. CDR3 length equals 16 residues. Germline loops: CDR1 SGHRS, CDR2 YFSETQ. The V gene end was trimmed by 4 bases and the J gene end by 4 bases; junction bases not matched to a gene: 11. DNA for the CDR3: TGCGCCAGCAGCACCCCGGGACTAGTGGTTGCAGATACGCAGTATTTT. Amino acid sequence: CASSTPGLVVADTQYF.

The rearrangement uses TRBV6-5 and TRBJ1-2; D is ambiguous. Germline V gene data show CDR1 as MNHEY and CDR2 as SVGAGI. The CDR3 loop spans 12 amino acids. The V gene lost 8 bases and the J gene lost 4 bases, with 11 bases spanning the gap. For the CDR3, the DNA is TGTGCCAGCTTCGGTTTGGGCTATGGCTACACCTTC. The encoded protein is CASFGLGYGYTF.

The genes are TRBV29-1 and TRBJ2-7, with D uncertain. Germline V gene sequence: CDR1 SQVTM, CDR2 ANQGSEA. Between the trimmed V and J ends, which lost 6 bases and 4 bases, there was a span of 13 bases. This CDR3 contains 12 residues. The CDR3 loop is CSVTVPPYEQYF. In DNA, the CDR3 is TGCAGCGTAACCGTTCCACCGTACGAGCAGTACTTC.

This clone was seen only once. DNA of the CDR3: TGCAGTGCTAGAGTTCCCCCTGGTTACACCTTC. This encodes CSARVPPGYTF. The chain has TRBV20-1 and TRBJ1-2; no clear D gene. V lost 1 base to trimming and J lost 11 bases, with 11 bases between them. CDR3 length: 11 residues. Germline V gene data show CDR1 as DFQATT and CDR2 as SNEGSKA (reference sequence).

The chain has TRBV2 and TRBJ1-4, with TRBD1 identical over 11 bases. The CDR3 spans 18 residues. Unmatched junction bases numbered 7, after V lost 4 bases and J lost 0 bases. Germline-derived CDR1 and CDR2 are SNHLY and FYNNEI. The CDR3 reads CASSAPGQGVATNEKLFF. CDR3 nucleotides: TGTGCCAGCAGTGCGCCGGGACAGGGGGTTGCAACTAATGAAAAACTGTTTTTT.

V gene TRBV27 combines with J gene TRBJ2-5; TRBD1 matches at 7 bases. V lost 3 bases to trimming and J lost 5 bases; unmatched junction nucleotides: 9. Germline assignment: CDR1 MNHEY and CDR2 SMNVEV (reference sequence). The CDR3 length is 15 residues. In DNA form, the CDR3 reads TGTGCCAGCAGTTTGTTCGGGACAGTGAGGGAGACCCAGTACTTC. Amino acids: CASSLFGTVRETQYF.

This rearrangement joins TRBV5-1 to TRBJ1-1; 7 positions match TRBD1. CDR3 length equals 14 residues. The V gene's germline CDR1 is SGHRS and CDR2 YFSETQ. The J segment lost 7 bases and the V segment lost 5 bases, leaving 11 bases of the junction unmatched. The CDR3 spells CASRLRSGQDEAFF. The CDR3 DNA reads as TGCGCCAGCAGACTCCGGAGCGGACAGGATGAAGCTTTCTTT.

The V and J genes are TRBV5-4 and TRBJ2-2; D is unclear. V was trimmed by 4 bases and J by 7 bases, leaving 14 bases between them. Germline CDR1 and CDR2: SGHNT and YYREEE (reference sequence). The CDR3 loop spans 14 amino acids. The CDR3 reads CASSHSSYGGELFF. Here the CDR3 DNA reads TGTGCCAGCAGCCACAGCAGCTACGGCGGGGAGCTGTTTTTT.

This sequence joins TRBV29-1 and TRBJ1-4; tentatively, D is TRBD1 (5 bases). V dropped 7 bases and J dropped 4 bases, with 13 bases sitting between them. The length of the CDR3 is 13 residues. Germline-derived CDR1 and CDR2 are SQVTM and ANQGSEA. The CDR3 reads CSATGLDNEKLFF. The CDR3 DNA follows: TGCAGCGCTACAGGACTTGATAATGAAAAACTGTTTTTT.

The V gene is TRBV29-1, the J gene TRBJ1-1; 9 bases line up with TRBD1. Germline-derived CDR1 and CDR2 are SQVTM and ANQGSEA. This CDR3 comprises 15 residues. The trim removed 3 bases at V and 4 bases at J, leaving 9 bases unmatched. CDR3 DNA sequence: TGCAGCGTTGACCCAAGGGACAGGGTGGGCACTGAAGCTTTCTTT. As protein: CSVDPRDRVGTEAFF.

V usage is TRBV7-8 and J usage is TRBJ1-2; D is ambiguous. The germline V gene encodes CDR1 SGHVS and CDR2 FQNEAQ. Trimming took off 5 bases at V and 4 bases at J, with 17 bases between the two ends. This CDR3 is built from 15 residues. CDR3 sequence reads: CASSARLEGAYGYTF. CDR3 sequence (DNA): TGTGCCAGCAGCGCCCGTCTCGAGGGCGCCTATGGCTACACCTTC.

The V call is TRBV28, the J call TRBJ1-1; the D is unclear. This CDR3 is built from 17 residues. The V end lost 5 bases, the J end lost 1 base, and 20 bases lay between the germline ends. CDR1 MDHEN and CDR2 SYDVKM come from the germline V gene. CDR3 DNA sequence: TGTGCCAGCAGTCATGGTGGGTCGGGAGTTCGGAACACTGAAGCTTTCTTT. Translating it yields CASSHGGSGVRNTEAFF.

The genes are TRBV27 and TRBJ2-1, with a possible D match to TRBD1 (5 bases). CDR1 is MNHEY, CDR2 SMNVEV, per germline (reference sequence). CDR3 length: 15 residues. V was clipped by 5 bases and J by 0 bases, with 11 bases between them. The CDR3 loop reads CASSQGDGSYNEQFF. The CDR3 nucleotides are TGTGCCAGCAGTCAGGGCGACGGCTCCTACAATGAGCAGTTCTTC.